This TCR beta chain appears in the sequencing data of a study of blood T cell repertoires in COVID-19. Study-wide context: The origin of the acute and convalescent COVID-19 samples was the United States, Italy and Spain.

V lost 4 bases to trimming and J lost 2 bases; unmatched junction nucleotides: 14. The CDR3 is made up of 18 amino acids. Germline CDR1 reads SGHKS; CDR2 reads YYEKEE (reference sequence). In the original analysis: Nucleated cell number was recorded as an estimate derived from reference gene primer amplification. The method was immunoSEQ multiplex PCR; TCRdb's version includes in-frame clones alone and lacks a portion of them. That table gives V, J and clone size, and the DNA gave D and trimming. The table lists some 180,000 clones, approximately 90% of them singletons, with around 2.1% in the top ten.

Sequencing was done on a sample of peripheral blood. The chain combines TRBV5-5 with TRBJ2-3; 9 nucleotides line up with TRBD1. The TCR originated in a man aged 50 to 59 who had recovered from COVID-19. CDR3 sequence (DNA): TGTGCCAGCAGCGCGTCCTTCCGGGGACAGGGATTCACAGATACGCAGTATTTT. It specifies CASSASFRGQGFTDTQYF. Combining the CDR3 with reference TRBV5-5 and TRBJ2-3 gives the whole variable domain DAGVTQSPTHLIKTRGQQVTLRCSPISGHKSVSWYQQVLGQGPQFIFQYYEKEERGRGNFPDRFSARQFPNYSSELNVNALLLGDSALYLCASSASFRGQGFTDTQYFGPGTRLTVL.